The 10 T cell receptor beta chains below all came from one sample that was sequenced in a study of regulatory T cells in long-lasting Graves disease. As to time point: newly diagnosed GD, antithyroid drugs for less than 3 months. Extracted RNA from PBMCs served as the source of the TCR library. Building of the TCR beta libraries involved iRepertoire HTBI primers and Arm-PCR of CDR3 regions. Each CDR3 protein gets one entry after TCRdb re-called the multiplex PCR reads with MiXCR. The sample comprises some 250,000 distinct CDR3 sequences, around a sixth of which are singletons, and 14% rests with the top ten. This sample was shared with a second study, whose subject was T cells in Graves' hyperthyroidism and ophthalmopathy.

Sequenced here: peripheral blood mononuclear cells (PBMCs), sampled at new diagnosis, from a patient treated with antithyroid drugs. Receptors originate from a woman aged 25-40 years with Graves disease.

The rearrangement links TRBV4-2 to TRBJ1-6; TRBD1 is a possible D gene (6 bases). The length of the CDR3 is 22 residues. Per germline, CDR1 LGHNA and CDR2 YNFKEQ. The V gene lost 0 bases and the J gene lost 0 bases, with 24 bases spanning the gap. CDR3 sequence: CASSQDRGHGGPFRSYNSPLHF. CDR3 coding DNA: TGTGCCAGCAGCCAAGATCGGGGTCACGGGGGCCCGTTTCGCTCCTATAATTCACCCCTCCACTTT.

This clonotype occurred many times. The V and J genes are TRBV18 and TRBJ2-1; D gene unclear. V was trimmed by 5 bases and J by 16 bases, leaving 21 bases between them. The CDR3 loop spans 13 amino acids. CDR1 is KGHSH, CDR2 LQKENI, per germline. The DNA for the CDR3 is TGTGCCAGCTCAGGAACCCGGGTGGAGCGCAGTTTCTTC. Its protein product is CASSGTRVERSFF.

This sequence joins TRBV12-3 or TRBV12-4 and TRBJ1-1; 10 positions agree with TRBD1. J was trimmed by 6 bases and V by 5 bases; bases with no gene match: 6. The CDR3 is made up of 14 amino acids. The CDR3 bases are TGTGCCAGCAGTCTGGGGACAGGGGCGGCTGAAGCTTTCTTT. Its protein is CASSLGTGAAEAFF.

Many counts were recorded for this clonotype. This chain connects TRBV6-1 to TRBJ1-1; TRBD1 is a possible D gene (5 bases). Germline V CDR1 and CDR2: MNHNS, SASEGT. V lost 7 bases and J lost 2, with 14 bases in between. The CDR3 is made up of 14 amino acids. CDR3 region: CASTSATVNTEAFF. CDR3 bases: TGTGCCAGCACCAGCGCGACAGTAAACACTGAAGCTTTCTTT.

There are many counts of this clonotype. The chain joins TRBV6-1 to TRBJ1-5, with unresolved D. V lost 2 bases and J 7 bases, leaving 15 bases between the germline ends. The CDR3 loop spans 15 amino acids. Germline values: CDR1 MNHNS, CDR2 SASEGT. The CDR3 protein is CASSETVAPSQPQHF. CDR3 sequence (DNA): TGTGCCAGCAGTGAAACTGTGGCCCCGAGCCAGCCCCAGCATTTT.

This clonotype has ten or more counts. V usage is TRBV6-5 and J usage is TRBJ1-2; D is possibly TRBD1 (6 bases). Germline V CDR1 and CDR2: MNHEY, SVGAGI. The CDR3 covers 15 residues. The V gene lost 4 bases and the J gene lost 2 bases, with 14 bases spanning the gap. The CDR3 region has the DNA TGTGCCAGCAGTTCTTGGACAGAGTCAAACTATGGCTACACCTTC. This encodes CASSSWTESNYGYTF.

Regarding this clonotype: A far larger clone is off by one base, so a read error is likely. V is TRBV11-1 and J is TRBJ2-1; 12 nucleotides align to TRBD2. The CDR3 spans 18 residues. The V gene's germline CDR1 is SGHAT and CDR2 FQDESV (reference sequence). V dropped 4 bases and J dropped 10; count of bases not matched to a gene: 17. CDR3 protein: CASSSQYGLAGRTYEQFF. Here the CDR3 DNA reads TGTGCCAGCAGCTCCCAATATGGACTAGCGGGGAGAACCTACGAGCAGTTCTTC.

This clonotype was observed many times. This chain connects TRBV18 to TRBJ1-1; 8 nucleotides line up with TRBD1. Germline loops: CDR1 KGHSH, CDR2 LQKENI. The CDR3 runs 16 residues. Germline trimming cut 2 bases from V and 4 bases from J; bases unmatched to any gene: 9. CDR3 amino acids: CASSPILADRGTEAFF. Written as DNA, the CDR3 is TGTGCCAGCTCACCAATCTTAGCCGACAGGGGCACTGAAGCTTTCTTT.

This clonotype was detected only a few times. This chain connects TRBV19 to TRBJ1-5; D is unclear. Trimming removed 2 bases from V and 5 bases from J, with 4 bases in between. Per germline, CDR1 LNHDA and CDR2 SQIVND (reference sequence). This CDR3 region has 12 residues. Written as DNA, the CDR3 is TGTGCCAGTAGTATACAGCATCAGCCCCAGCATTTT. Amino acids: CASSIQHQPQHF. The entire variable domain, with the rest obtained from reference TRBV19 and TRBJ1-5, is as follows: DGGITQSPKYLFRKEGQNVTLSCEQNLNHDAMYWYRQDPGQGLRLIYYSQIVNDFQKGDIAEGYSVSREKKESFPLTVTSAQKNPTAFYLCASSIQHQPQHFGDGTRLSIL.

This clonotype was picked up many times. CDR3: CASSLSWEVHLYEQYF. The CDR3 nucleotides read TGTGCCAGCAGCTTAAGTTGGGAGGTCCATTTGTACGAGCAGTACTTC. The V and J genes are TRBV11-3 and TRBJ2-7; perhaps TRBD2 as D (6 bases). Trimming took 2 bases from V and 4 from J, leaving 18 bases between them. The CDR3 sequence is 16 residues long. CDR1 is SGHNT and CDR2 is YENEEA in the germline V gene.